Shown below are 27 T cell receptor beta chains from a single sample sequenced in a study of blood T cell repertoires in COVID-19. Using immunoSEQ multiplex PCR, the repertoire was profiled, and TCRdb retains in-frame clones only, with some absent. The sample consists of about 140,000 clones, over 60% of them appearing once. The sequenced sample consisted of peripheral blood. The receptors derive from a man in his fifties or sixties with acute or convalescent COVID-19.

This clone came up a few times. The rearrangement joins TRBV4-1 to TRBJ1-2; 9 nucleotides agree with TRBD1. CDR1 and CDR2 from the germline V gene are MGHRA and YSYEKL. This CDR3 is 15 amino acids long. The V and J ends lost 1 base and 2 bases, in that order; junction bases with no gene match: 2. CDR3 residues: CASSQAGTGNYGYTF. The CDR3, as DNA: TGCGCCAGCAGCCAAGCGGGGACAGGGAACTATGGCTACACCTTC.

The rearrangement links TRBV9 to TRBJ1-2; possibly TRBD1 for D (5 bases). V was trimmed by 4 bases and J by 2 bases, leaving 9 bases between them. CDR3 length: 13 residues. Germline assignment: CDR1 SGDLS and CDR2 YYNGEE. This CDR3 is CASSPTVNYGYTF. The CDR3 DNA is TGTGCCAGCAGCCCGACAGTGAACTATGGCTACACCTTC.

The sample holds one count of this clone. V usage is TRBV5-1 and J usage is TRBJ1-4; possibly TRBD1 for D (6 bases). Germline CDR1 is SGHRS and CDR2 is YFSETQ. The CDR3 runs to 14 residues. Trimming took 3 bases from V and 11 from J, leaving 17 bases between them. The CDR3: CASSSQDSMGKLFF. CDR3 DNA sequence: TGCGCCAGCAGCTCCCAGGACAGCATGGGGAAACTGTTTTTT.

The chain employs TRBV11-2 and TRBJ2-2, with TRBD2 identical over 15 bases. Germline V gives CDR1 SGHAT, CDR2 FQNNGV. Trimming cost V 5 bases and J 5 bases; bases outside gene matches: 9. The CDR3 length is 18 residues. The CDR3 spells CASSPRTSGGARTGELFF. CDR3 coding DNA: TGTGCCAGCAGCCCGCGGACTAGCGGGGGGGCAAGAACCGGGGAGCTGTTTTTT. Full variable domain (outside the CDR3, taken from reference TRBV11-2 and TRBJ2-2): EAGVAQSPRYKIIEKRQSVAFWCNPISGHATLYWYQQILGQGPKLLIQFQNNGVVDDSQLPKDRFSAERLKGVDSTLKIQPAKLEDSAVYLCASSPRTSGGARTGELFFGEGSRLTVL.

Only one count was recorded for this clone. CDR3 residues: CASSMTEDGYTF. The CDR3 DNA follows: TGTGCCAGTAGTATGACGGAGGATGGCTACACCTTC. The chain employs TRBV19 and TRBJ1-2; the D is unclear. In germline, CDR1 is LNHDA, CDR2 SQIVND (reference sequence). The length of the CDR3 is 12 residues. V was trimmed by 3 bases and J by 6 bases, leaving 8 bases between them.

CDR3 sequence: CASSVHVRDRVSGNTIYF. The CDR3, as DNA: TGTGCCAGCAGCGTTCACGTCCGGGACAGAGTCTCTGGAAACACCATATATTTT. J is TRBJ1-3 and V is TRBV9; 7 bases align to TRBD1. Germline V CDR1 and CDR2: SGDLS, YYNGEE. Trimming removed 2 bases from V and 0 bases from J; junction bases left unmatched: 11. The CDR3 loop spans 18 amino acids. Based on the CDR3 plus reference TRBV9 and TRBJ1-3, the full variable domain is DSGVTQTPKHLITATGQRVTLRCSPRSGDLSVYWYQQSLDQGLQFLIQYYNGEERAKGNILERFSAQQFPDLHSELNLSSLELGDSALYFCASSVHVRDRVSGNTIYFGEGSWLTVV.

Here the CDR3 reads CASSGQNTGELFF. CDR3 DNA sequence: TGTGCCAGCAGTGGTCAGAACACCGGGGAGCTGTTTTTT. V gene TRBV25-1 combines with J gene TRBJ2-2; the D is unclear. Trimming stripped 4 bases from V and 1 base from J, with 4 bases between. Germline CDR1 is MGHDK and CDR2 is SYGVNS. The CDR3 has 13 amino acids.

The rearrangement uses TRBV30 and TRBJ1-4, with a tentative D call TRBD1 (6 bases). Deletions cut 0 bases from V and 7 bases from J, with 15 bases between. This CDR3 region has 15 residues. Germline V gene data show CDR1 as GTSNPN and CDR2 as SVGIG (reference sequence). The CDR3 reads CAWSVGGTSFEKLFF. In DNA, the CDR3 is TGTGCCTGGAGTGTAGGGGGAACGAGTTTTGAAAAACTGTTTTTT.

This clone was counted a single time. This sequence joins TRBV12-3 or TRBV12-4 and TRBJ2-3; 8 bases are shared with TRBD2. There are 12 residues in the CDR3. The V and J ends lost 8 bases and 2 bases, in that order; junction bases with no gene match: 0. The CDR3 DNA sequence: TGTGCCAGCGGACTAGCCACAGATACGCAGTATTTT. Residues: CASGLATDTQYF.

CDR3 region: CASSWRQGMGDEQFF. Here the CDR3 DNA reads TGTGCCAGCAGTTGGCGACAGGGGATGGGGGACGAGCAGTTCTTC. This rearrangement joins TRBV27 to TRBJ2-1, with 8 bases that match TRBD1. V trimming: 4 bases; J trimming: 10 bases; junction bases outside the gene matches: 12. This CDR3 spans 15 amino acids. CDR1 MNHEY and CDR2 SMNVEV come from the germline V gene (reference sequence).

The rearrangement joins TRBV7-9 to TRBJ2-5; 8 bases fit TRBD1. Germline assignment: CDR1 SEHNR and CDR2 FQNEAQ (reference sequence). With 3 bases clipped from V and 5 bases from J, the junction kept 8 bases outside the gene matches. The CDR3 has 15 residues. Here the CDR3 DNA reads TGTGCCAGCAGCTTCCTCGGACAGGGTGGGGAGACCCAGTACTTC. Translated: CASSFLGQGGETQYF. The variable domain in full, with the rest retrieved from reference TRBV7-9 and TRBJ2-5, is DTGVSQNPRHKITKRGQNVTFRCDPISEHNRLYWYRQTLGQGPEFLTYFQNEAQLEKSRLLSDRFSAERPKGSFSTLEIQRTEQGDSAMYLCASSFLGQGGETQYFGPGTRLLVL.

The chain employs TRBV10-1 and TRBJ1-1, with D tentatively TRBD1 (5 bases). V lost 0 bases, J lost 0 bases, and 8 bases lay in between. The CDR3 sequence is 15 residues long. Looked up from germline, CDR1 is WNHNN and CDR2 is SYGVQD (reference sequence). The DNA for the CDR3 is TGCGCCAGCAGTGAGTCGTCAGGGCTGAACACTGAAGCTTTCTTT. This sequence encodes CASSESSGLNTEAFF.

A single count supports this clone. The sample has other DNA sequences that encode this CDR3 too. The chain employs TRBV19 and TRBJ1-5; D is unresolved. V was cut by 6 bases and J by 3 bases, with 6 bases left in between. The CDR3 runs to 12 residues. Germline loops: CDR1 LNHDA, CDR2 SQIVND (reference sequence). The CDR3 DNA is TGTGCCAGTAGCTCTTTCAATCAGCCCCAGCATTTT. This gives the protein CASSSFNQPQHF.

The V and J genes are TRBV2 and TRBJ1-3; no clear D gene. V was clipped by 8 bases and J by 5 bases, with 13 bases between them. CDR1 and CDR2 from the germline V gene are SNHLY and FYNNEI. CDR3 size: 13 residues. CDR3 sequence reads: CASAPNLRNTIYF. The CDR3 region has the DNA TGTGCCAGCGCGCCCAACCTTCGAAACACCATATATTTT.

The chain links TRBV2 to TRBJ2-1, with 12 positions matching TRBD1. Germline values: CDR1 SNHLY, CDR2 FYNNEI. The CDR3 loop spans 13 amino acids. V lost 8 bases, J lost 8 bases, and 4 bases stayed unmatched. The chain's CDR3 is CASRDRGRDEQFF. The CDR3 bases are TGTGCCAGCCGGGACAGGGGGCGCGATGAGCAGTTCTTC. Supplemented by reference TRBV2 and TRBJ2-1, the full variable domain reads EPEVTQTPSHQVTQMGQEVILRCVPISNHLYFYWYRQILGQKVEFLVSFYNNEISEKSEIFDDQFSVERPDGSNFTLKIRSTKLEDSAMYFCASRDRGRDEQFFGPGTRLTVL.

The CDR3 nucleotides are TGTGCCAGCAGTTCCAGACAGGGGGCGCAGAGCGAGCAGTACGTC. Residues: CASSSRQGAQSEQYV. The chain couples TRBV27 to TRBJ2-7; 10 bases map to TRBD1. Germline CDR1 reads MNHEY; CDR2 reads SMNVEV (reference sequence). The CDR3 has 15 residues. Unmatched junction bases numbered 9, after V lost 4 bases and J lost 6 bases.

The chain couples TRBV5-1 to TRBJ1-1, with D uncertain. With 5 bases removed from V and 4 bases from J, the gap between germline ends came to 18 bases. The CDR3 is 15 residues long. Germline values: CDR1 SGHRS, CDR2 YFSETQ. In DNA form, the CDR3 reads TGCGCCAGCAGTTCAGGCAACGGAGGCGCCACTGAAGCTTTCTTT. Protein: CASSSGNGGATEAFF.

V gene TRBV29-1 combines with J gene TRBJ1-6; D possibly corresponds to TRBD1 (5 bases). CDR1 SQVTM and CDR2 ANQGSEA come from the germline V gene. This CDR3 is 14 amino acids long. V lost 8 bases and J lost 10, with 21 bases in between. The CDR3 loop is CSIQTGGSDSPLHF. In DNA form, the CDR3 reads TGCAGCATCCAAACGGGGGGATCGGACTCACCCCTCCACTTT.

The chain carries TRBV9 and TRBJ2-7; the match to TRBD1 covers 10 bases. In germline, CDR1 is SGDLS, CDR2 YYNGEE. This CDR3 region has 14 residues. Trimming cost V 1 base and J 4 bases; bases outside gene matches: 2. CDR3 in DNA: TGTGCCAGCAGCGTATCGGGACAGGGGTACGAGCAGTACGTC. Translated: CASSVSGQGYEQYV.

The chain links TRBV6-5 to TRBJ1-3, with D possibly matching TRBD1 (6 bases). Trimming took 6 bases from V and 0 from J, leaving 12 bases between them. The CDR3 is 15 residues long. Germline V lookup: CDR1 MNHEY, CDR2 SVGAGI. CDR3: CASSKTGFSGNTIYF. The CDR3 DNA reads TGTGCCAGCAGCAAAACAGGGTTCTCTGGAAACACCATATATTTT.

The chain carries TRBV3-1 (or the pseudogene TRBV3-2) and TRBJ2-3; 8 bases fit TRBD2. This CDR3 is 15 amino acids long. V lost 1 base to trimming and J lost 2 bases; unmatched junction nucleotides: 2. CDR1 is LGHDT and CDR2 is YNNKEL in the germline V gene (reference sequence). CDR3 DNA sequence: TGTGCCAGCAGCCAAGGTAGCGGGGACACAGATACGCAGTATTTT. This gives the protein CASSQGSGDTDTQYF.

The rearrangement links TRBV7-9 to TRBJ2-4, with D maybe TRBD1 (5 bases). The germline CDR1 and CDR2 sequences are SEHNR and FQNEAQ (reference sequence). The CDR3 loop spans 15 amino acids. Trimming pared 3 bases from V and 0 bases from J, leaving 9 bases between. CDR3 in DNA: TGTGCCAGCAGCTTGGCCGACAGAGCCAAAAACATTCAGTACTTC. The encoded protein is CASSLADRAKNIQYF.

Regarding this clone: Other DNA sequences in the same sample also yield this CDR3. V and J are TRBV9 and TRBJ1-1, with 7 positions matching TRBD1. The ends lost 4 bases at V and 1 base at J; junction bases unmatched: 4. The CDR3 runs 14 residues. In germline, CDR1 is SGDLS, CDR2 YYNGEE. CDR3: CASSPRTGNTEAFF. The CDR3 DNA follows: TGTGCCAGCAGCCCCCGGACAGGGAACACTGAAGCTTTCTTT.

This chain uses TRBV6-6 with TRBJ1-1, with D unclear. From germline, CDR1 is MNHNY and CDR2 SVGAGI (reference sequence). The CDR3 consists of 13 residues. The V and J ends lost 6 bases and 5 bases respectively, with 13 bases between them. The CDR3 nucleotides read TGTGCCAGCAGCCCCGTGGTCGGGACTGAAGCTTTCTTT. Translation: CASSPVVGTEAFF.

The gene calls are TRBV2 and TRBJ2-3; 11 bases are a match to TRBD2. With V trimmed by 4 bases and J by 6 bases, 9 bases remained unmatched. From germline, CDR1 is SNHLY and CDR2 FYNNEI. The CDR3 spans 16 residues. This chain's CDR3 is CASSAASGGSWDTQYF. Here the CDR3 DNA reads TGTGCCAGCAGTGCAGCTAGCGGGGGGTCTTGGGATACGCAGTATTTT. Drawing the rest from reference TRBV2 and TRBJ2-3, the complete variable domain is EPEVTQTPSHQVTQMGQEVILRCVPISNHLYFYWYRQILGQKVEFLVSFYNNEISEKSEIFDDQFSVERPDGSNFTLKIRSTKLEDSAMYFCASSAASGGSWDTQYFGPGTRLTVL.

This clone was picked up a small number of times. The V gene is TRBV28, the J gene TRBJ2-1, with a tentative D call TRBD1 (6 bases). The CDR3 totals 13 residues. The V gene's germline CDR1 is MDHEN and CDR2 SYDVKM. V was trimmed by 7 bases and J by 4 bases, leaving 11 bases between them. The CDR3 nucleotides are TGTGCCAGCAAAAACAGGGAATACAATGAGCAGTTCTTC. This codes for CASKNREYNEQFF.

The chain joins TRBV6-1 to TRBJ1-6, with D possibly being TRBD1 (6 bases). This CDR3 has 17 amino acids. Germline CDR1 is MNHNS and CDR2 is SASEGT. V lost 3 bases and J lost 4, with 16 bases in between. The CDR3 is CASSDAGGQGYNSPLHF. CDR3 DNA sequence: TGTGCCAGCAGTGATGCAGGCGGGCAGGGGTATAATTCACCCCTCCACTTT.